This TCR beta chain appears in the sequencing data of a study of T-cell memory formation after mild COVID-19. Findings and caveats of the study: A subset of responding clones appeared in pre-infection memory, suggesting cross-reactive memory joined.

TCRdb processed the 5' RACE reads anew with MiXCR; each CDR3 protein has one entry. The sample includes hundreds of thousands of distinct CDR3 sequences, roughly 23% of them seen just once. This clonotype turned up a few times. Its antigen is unknown. Trimming shortened V by 2 bases and J by 12 bases, and 17 bases separated the two germline ends. This CDR3 has 14 amino acids. Germline V gene sequence: CDR1 SGHTA, CDR2 FQGTGA. This chain connects TRBV7-3 to TRBJ2-1; D uncertain. What was sequenced was PBMCs or a T cell subset sorted from them (not recorded which). The sequence derives from an adult woman who had mild COVID-19 (a few samples of this study predate the infection). Cell type and time point are not known. CDR3 coding DNA: TGTGCCAGCAGCTTAGACCCAGGACCACTCCCGCAGTTCTTC. It encodes CASSLDPGPLPQFF.